This is a list of T cell receptor beta chains from one sample in a study of cytomegalovirus exposure and HLA in healthy donors. TCRdb's copy holds only in-frame clones and misses some; the assay was immunoSEQ multiplex PCR. There are approximately 110,000 clones in the sample, with around 4% held by the top ten. The specimen sequenced was PBMCs. These receptors all stem from a man aged 18 to 30 in good health and CMV-seronegative. The CDR3 runs from the conserved cysteine through the conserved F or W. The order of the fields is D gene, V gene, J gene, CDR3 DNA, CDR3 protein. A D gene is named only where the DNA matches it firmly.

>TRBD2|TRBV7-9|TRBJ2-1
TGTGCCAGCAGCCGGGCTAGCGGGACCGCTGAGCAGTTCTTC
CASSRASGTAEQFF
>.|TRBV6-5|TRBJ2-3
TGTGCCAGCAAGCACGGGAGCTCCGGCACAGATACGCAGTATTTT
CASKHGSSGTDTQYF
>.|TRBV11-2|TRBJ1-2
TGTGCCAGCAGCTTAGATCTGGGCAGGGGAGACGGCTACACCTTC
CASSLDLGRGDGYTF
>TRBD1|TRBV13|TRBJ1-1
TGTGCCAGCAGCCTGGGACAGGGGGACACTGAAGCTTTCTTT
CASSLGQGDTEAFF
>.|TRBV5-1|TRBJ1-1
TGCGCCAGCAGCTTGGTGGGAAGGGAGTGGAGCACTGAAGCTTTCTTT
CASSLVGREWSTEAFF
>.|TRBV30|TRBJ2-7
TGTGCCGCCCGCTTTAGTCGTTGGGGCGGGGGCAACGAGCAGTACTTC
CAARFSRWGGGNEQYF
>TRBD2|TRBV28|TRBJ2-1
TGTGCCAGCAGTCCTCGGACTAGCGGGAGTCATGAGCAGTTCTTC
CASSPRTSGSHEQFF
>.|TRBV11-1|TRBJ1-1
TGTGCCAGCAGCGAGCGGGGTTGGGGATCTGAAGCTTTCTTT
CASSERGWGSEAFF
>.|TRBV4-1|TRBJ1-2
TGCGCCAGCAGCCAAGATGGGACAACTAACTATGGCTACACCTTC
CASSQDGTTNYGYTF
>.|TRBV27|TRBJ1-1
TGTGCCAGCAGTCCTACCTGGAACACTGAAGCTTTCTTT
CASSPTWNTEAFF
>.|TRBV25-1|TRBJ2-2
TGTGCCAGCACTCCGGGACATCTAGGCGCCGGGGAGCTGTTTTTT
CASTPGHLGAGELFF
>.|TRBV9|TRBJ2-7
TGTGCCAGCAGCGTGACAGTAACAGGAACTACCTACGAGCAGTACTTC
CASSVTVTGTTYEQYF
>TRBD1|TRBV6-5|TRBJ2-1
TGTGCCAGCAGGCAAACAGGGGGAAGTTACAATGAGCAGTTCTTC
CASRQTGGSYNEQFF
>.|TRBV9|TRBJ1-2
TGTGCCAGCAGCGGAACCGGGACACCGAACACGGACTATGGCTACACCTTC
CASSGTGTPNTDYGYTF
>.|TRBV9|TRBJ1-1
TGTGCCAGCAGCCCCGGAGCTTTCTTT
CASSPGAFF
>.|TRBV9|TRBJ2-5
TGTGCCAGCAGCGTGGGACACAAAGAGACCCAGTACTTC
CASSVGHKETQYF
>TRBD1|TRBV6-1|TRBJ1-1
TGTGCCAGTCAGGGACAGGGACCGGGAGGTACTGAAGCTTTCTTT
CASQGQGPGGTEAFF
>.|TRBV30|TRBJ1-2
TGTGCCTGGAGGGTAGAGAGCTATGGCTACACCTTC
CAWRVESYGYTF
>.|TRBV19|TRBJ1-1
TGTGCCTCCCTTAAAGGGGCTGGTGGCACTGAAGCTTTCTTT
CASLKGAGGTEAFF
>.|TRBV14|TRBJ2-1
TGTGCCAGCAGCCAAGAGCGGCAAAACTACAATGAGCAGTTCTTC
CASSQERQNYNEQFF
>.|TRBV19|TRBJ1-5
TGTGCCAGTAGTATAGCGCGTCAGCCCCAGCATTTT
CASSIARQPQHF
>TRBD2|TRBV7-3|TRBJ2-7
TGTGCCAGCAGCCCCGCGGGGGGCCCCTACGAGCAGTACTTC
CASSPAGGPYEQYF
>.|TRBV5-1|TRBJ1-1
TGCGCCAGCAGCTTGGAGGGACACATCACTGAAGCTTTCTTT
CASSLEGHITEAFF
>.|TRBV15|TRBJ1-1
TGTGCCACCAGCCCAGGGTACGACACTGAAGCTTTCTTT
CATSPGYDTEAFF
>TRBD1|TRBV27|TRBJ2-7
TGTGCCAGCAGCAAGCTTCCTCCGGGACAGGGCTACGAGCAGTACTTC
CASSKLPPGQGYEQYF
>.|TRBV28|TRBJ2-6
TGTGCCAGCAGTCGATTACAGGGGGGGGCTGGGGCCAACGTCCTGACTTTC
CASSRLQGGAGANVLTF
>.|TRBV2|TRBJ1-5
TGTGCCAGCAGTGATACAGGGTTACGTAAAGAGCCCCAGCATTTT
CASSDTGLRKEPQHF
>TRBD1|TRBV2|TRBJ1-4
TGTGCCAGCGGGTCGGGACAGCATAATGAAAAACTGTTTTTT
CASGSGQHNEKLFF
>TRBD1|TRBV18|TRBJ1-4
TGTGCCAGCTCATCAGGACAGGGGGCAGGCGAAAAACTGTTTTTT
CASSSGQGAGEKLFF
>.|TRBV28|TRBJ2-7
TGTGCCAGCAGCCTATGGAGAGGGTCGGCCGGGTCGGCCGAGCAGTACTTC
CASSLWRGSAGSAEQYF
>.|TRBV19|TRBJ2-4
TGTGCCAGTAGTAGGACAGAGACGAAAAACATTCAGTACTTC
CASSRTETKNIQYF